The next 28 T cell receptor beta chains were all read from a single sample in a study of monozygotic twins with cystic fibrosis. Profiling relied on immunoSEQ multiplex PCR, and the TCRdb table lists in-frame clones only, not all of them. The table includes around 8,800 clones, over 80% detected once. Sequencing used blood. The receptors were gathered from a boy under 10 years old with cystic fibrosis.

The V call is TRBV19, the J call TRBJ2-5, with 7 nucleotides matching TRBD2. The CDR3 contains 15 residues. Germline V CDR1 and CDR2: LNHDA, SQIVND (reference sequence). After removal of 1 base from V and 7 bases from J, the junction contained 9 bases not matched to a gene. The CDR3 sequence: CASSIGSGERGTQYF. The CDR3 nucleotides are TGTGCCAGTAGTATAGGTTCCGGGGAGCGGGGGACCCAGTACTTC.

The chain uses TRBV5-1 and TRBJ2-7, with TRBD2 matching over 9 bases. CDR1 and CDR2 from the germline V gene are SGHRS and YFSETQ. Trimming at V came to 3 bases and at J to 3 bases, leaving 7 bases not matched to a gene. The CDR3 runs 15 residues. The CDR3 sequence: CASSSRGGGGYEQYF. CDR3 nucleotide sequence: TGCGCCAGCAGCTCCCGCGGCGGGGGGGGCTACGAGCAGTACTTC. Complete variable domain (other parts from reference TRBV5-1 and TRBJ2-7): KAGVTQTPRYLIKTRGQQVTLSCSPISGHRSVSWYQQTPGQGLQFLFEYFSETQRNKGNFPGRFSGRQFSNSRSEMNVSTLELGDSALYLCASSSRGGGGYEQYFGPGTRLTVT.

This clone was seen a few times. The J gene is TRBJ2-1, the V gene TRBV7-6; D ambiguous. CDR1 SGHVS and CDR2 FNYEAQ come from the germline V gene. Trimming shortened V by 2 bases and J by 6 bases, and 20 bases separated the two germline ends. The CDR3 runs 17 residues. The CDR3 here is CASSLSMRDLWSNEQFF. The CDR3 DNA sequence: TGTGCCAGCAGCTTATCGATGAGAGACCTCTGGAGCAATGAGCAGTTCTTC.

J is TRBJ2-1 and V is TRBV7-8; the match to TRBD1 covers 7 bases. This CDR3 region has 13 residues. The V gene's germline CDR1 is SGHVS and CDR2 FQNEAQ. V lost 4 bases, J lost 9 bases, and 6 bases stayed unmatched. The CDR3 loop reads CASSSTGVTEQFF. The CDR3 region has the DNA TGTGCCAGCAGCTCTACAGGGGTGACTGAGCAGTTCTTC.

This chain links TRBV6-4 with TRBJ2-3; D gene ambiguous. The CDR3 sequence is 15 residues long. Germline V gene data show CDR1 as MRHNA and CDR2 as SNTAGT. The V end lost 2 bases, the J end lost 6 bases, and 15 bases lay between the germline ends. CDR3 coding DNA: TGTGCCAGCAGTGACGGCGGCTACCGTAGTGATACGCAGTATTTT. It yields the protein CASSDGGYRSDTQYF.

This chain joins TRBV7-9 and TRBJ2-1; D gene unclear. Trimming removed 6 bases from V and 10 bases from J, with 13 bases in between. Per germline, CDR1 SEHNR and CDR2 FQNEAQ (reference sequence). CDR3 length: 12 residues. In nucleotides, the CDR3 is TGTGCCAGCAGTCGGTCGGTAACCGAGCAGTTCTTC. It translates to CASSRSVTEQFF.

In DNA, the CDR3 is TGCGCCAGCAGCTTGTCCCCGCTACAAAACACTGAAGCTTTCTTT. Its translation: CASSLSPLQNTEAFF. The rearrangement links TRBV5-1 to TRBJ1-1, with D uncertain. V lost 1 base to trimming and J lost 2 bases, with 12 bases between them. The CDR3 has 15 amino acids. CDR1 is SGHRS and CDR2 is YFSETQ in the germline V gene.

The chain recombines TRBV10-3 with TRBJ1-4, with D possibly being TRBD1 (5 bases). V was cut by 0 bases and J by 3 bases, with 8 bases left in between. From germline, CDR1 is ENHRY and CDR2 SYGVKD. This CDR3 contains 15 residues. This CDR3 reads CAISESGRPNEKLFF. CDR3 nucleotides: TGTGCCATCAGTGAGTCGGGGCGCCCTAATGAAAAACTGTTTTTT.

The J gene is TRBJ2-2, the V gene TRBV9; TRBD2 agrees at 15 bases. Germline V gives CDR1 SGDLS, CDR2 YYNGEE. V shed 4 bases and J 4 bases; nucleotides not matched to a gene: 8. This CDR3 contains 18 residues. CDR3 sequence reads: CASSPRTSGGAGTGELFF. The CDR3 coding sequence is TGTGCCAGCAGCCCGCGGACTAGCGGGGGGGCGGGCACCGGGGAGCTGTTTTTT.

The chain is built from TRBV5-5 and TRBJ2-7; D ambiguous. The V end was cut by 5 bases, the J end by 4 bases, with 19 bases between. CDR3 size: 15 residues. Looked up from germline, CDR1 is SGHKS and CDR2 is YYEKEE (reference sequence). Here the CDR3 reads CASSSGSVYGYEQYV. The CDR3 DNA is TGTGCCAGCAGTTCAGGATCAGTGTACGGATACGAGCAGTACGTC.

The chain carries TRBV30 and TRBJ1-5; tentatively, D is TRBD1 (6 bases). CDR3 size: 15 residues. Trimming took off 1 base at V and 1 base at J, with 11 bases between the two ends. CDR1 is GTSNPN, CDR2 SVGIG, per germline (reference sequence). CDR3: CAWSEKTGSNQPQHF. CDR3 coding DNA: TGTGCCTGGAGTGAGAAAACAGGGAGCAATCAGCCCCAGCATTTT.

The chain has TRBV7-9 and TRBJ1-4; 10 bases fit TRBD1. CDR3 length: 16 amino acids. CDR1 is SEHNR and CDR2 is FQNEAQ in the germline V gene (reference sequence). After removal of 1 base from V and 8 bases from J, the junction contained 7 bases not matched to a gene. The CDR3 region has the DNA TGTGCCAGCAGCTTAGGAGGGACAGGGGCGGCGGAAAAACTGTTTTTT. This encodes CASSLGGTGAAEKLFF.

The CDR3 protein is CASSYDPLAPNEQFF. In DNA form, the CDR3 reads TGTGCCAGCAGTTACGACCCCCTAGCGCCGAATGAGCAGTTCTTC. The J gene is TRBJ2-1, the V gene TRBV6-5, with D possibly being TRBD2 (6 bases). This CDR3 spans 15 amino acids. The germline V and J ends were trimmed by 2 bases and 7 bases, with 15 bases remaining between them. CDR1 MNHEY and CDR2 SVGAGI come from the germline V gene.

The rearrangement uses TRBV6-1 and TRBJ2-2; D unclear. This CDR3 spans 14 amino acids. CDR1 is MNHNS, CDR2 SASEGT, per germline. V was pared by 2 bases and J by 4 bases, with 8 bases between. CDR3 coding DNA: TGTGCCAGCAGTGAACAAGGTTTCACCGGGGAGCTGTTTTTT. Translated, it gives CASSEQGFTGELFF.

The chain carries TRBV6-6 and TRBJ2-7, with D possibly matching TRBD2 (6 bases). Germline V gives CDR1 MNHNY, CDR2 SVGAGI (reference sequence). V was cut by 2 bases and J by 2 bases, with 7 bases left in between. The CDR3 spans 13 residues. The CDR3 DNA is TGTGCCAGCAGTTACCCGGGGGCCTACGAGCAGTACGTC. Translation: CASSYPGAYEQYV.

V gene TRBV27 combines with J gene TRBJ2-3; tentatively, D is TRBD1 (5 bases). The CDR3 length is 15 residues. Germline V gives CDR1 MNHEY, CDR2 SMNVEV (reference sequence). The V gene lost 5 bases and the J gene lost 8 bases, with 20 bases spanning the gap. In DNA, the CDR3 is TGTGCCAGCAGTCCCCCAGACAGAGCTACCGGTACGCAGTATTTT. Its protein product is CASSPPDRATGTQYF.

CDR3 protein: CASSLVSGDTEAFF. The CDR3 bases are TGTGCCAGCAGCTTAGTTTCAGGGGACACTGAAGCTTTCTTT. The chain has TRBV7-2 and TRBJ1-1, with D possibly TRBD1 on 6 matching bases. Trimming shortened V by 1 base and J by 3 bases, and 9 bases separated the two germline ends. Germline CDR1 is SGHTA and CDR2 is FQGNSA. The CDR3 consists of 14 residues.

This chain uses TRBV30 with TRBJ1-2; the D gene is possibly TRBD1 (5 bases). CDR1 and CDR2 from the germline V gene are GTSNPN and SVGIG (reference sequence). Deletions cut 0 bases from V and 6 bases from J, with 11 bases between. The CDR3 runs 13 residues. The CDR3: CAWSVTRGNGYTF. Here the CDR3 DNA reads TGTGCCTGGAGTGTAACGAGGGGCAATGGCTACACCTTC. Full variable domain (missing parts from reference TRBV30 and TRBJ1-2): SQTIHQWPATLVQPVGSPLSLECTVEGTSNPNLYWYRQAAGRGLQLLFYSVGIGQISSEVPQNLSASRPQDRQFILSSKKLLLSDSGFYLCAWSVTRGNGYTFGSGTRLTVV.

CDR3 nucleotides: TGCGCCAGCAGCCACGTTGATTTGGGACTAGCGACAGATACGCAGTATTTT. It is translated as CASSHVDLGLATDTQYF. The chain employs TRBV4-1 and TRBJ2-3, with TRBD2 matching over 10 bases. Germline assignment: CDR1 MGHRA and CDR2 YSYEKL. This CDR3 is 17 amino acids long. The V gene end was trimmed by 3 bases and the J gene end by 3 bases; junction bases not matched to a gene: 9.

The genes are TRBV11-3 and TRBJ1-1, with D uncertain. Germline-derived CDR1 and CDR2 are SGHNT and YENEEA. The CDR3 length is 15 residues. V lost 4 bases to trimming and J lost 7 bases, with 19 bases between them. The CDR3 coding sequence is TGTGCCAGCAGCTGGGCTTCGGGAGTCAATGGTGAAGCTTTCTTT. It yields the protein CASSWASGVNGEAFF. The full variable domain, in which reference TRBV11-3 and TRBJ1-1 provide the parts outside the CDR3, is EAGVVQSPRYKIIEKKQPVAFWCNPISGHNTLYWYLQNLGQGPELLIRYENEEAVDDSQLPKDRFSAERLKGVDSTLKIQPAELGDSAVYLCASSWASGVNGEAFFGQGTRLTVV.

This clone has a single count. This chain uses TRBV11-3 with TRBJ2-4; no definite D call. There are 11 residues in the CDR3. V was cut by 1 base and J by 8 bases, with 3 bases left in between. The germline V gene has CDR1 SGHNT and CDR2 YENEEA. The CDR3 coding sequence is TGTGCCAGCAGCTTAGGCGACATTCAGTACTTC. It specifies CASSLGDIQYF.

Here the CDR3 reads CASSFNWELFF. The CDR3 nucleotides are TGTGCCAGCAGCTTTAACTGGGAGCTGTTTTTT. The rearrangement links TRBV11-2 to TRBJ2-2; D remains unclear. CDR1 SGHAT and CDR2 FQNNGV come from the germline V gene. CDR3 length: 11 amino acids. V was trimmed by 3 bases and J by 9 bases, leaving 5 bases between them.

The V and J genes are TRBV5-4 and TRBJ1-2, with D uncertain. The CDR3 is 13 amino acids. The germline CDR1 and CDR2 sequences are SGHNT and YYREEE (reference sequence). V dropped 0 bases and J dropped 2 bases, with 5 bases sitting between them. The CDR3 sequence is CASSLVGNYGYTF. The DNA for the CDR3 is TGTGCCAGCAGCTTGGTTGGAAACTATGGCTACACCTTC.

This sequence joins TRBV5-4 and TRBJ1-1; no clear D gene. The CDR3 loop spans 15 amino acids. V shed 0 bases and J shed 0 bases, with 9 bases lying between them. The germline CDR1 and CDR2 sequences are SGHNT and YYREEE (reference sequence). The CDR3 loop is CASSLVAGMNTEAFF. CDR3 sequence (DNA): TGTGCCAGCAGCTTGGTGGCGGGGATGAACACTGAAGCTTTCTTT.

This chain links TRBV5-1 with TRBJ2-5; D unclear. The V gene's germline CDR1 is SGHRS and CDR2 YFSETQ. The CDR3 covers 13 residues. Trimming shortened V by 1 base and J by 4 bases, and 8 bases separated the two germline ends. CDR3 loop: CASSLIGRETQYF. CDR3 coding DNA: TGCGCCAGCAGCTTGATTGGGCGAGAGACCCAGTACTTC.

This clone was seen a single time. This chain uses TRBV5-4 with TRBJ1-5, with 9 nucleotides matching TRBD1. In germline, CDR1 is SGHNT, CDR2 YYREEE (reference sequence). V shed 3 bases, J shed 7 bases, and the junction held 8 bases outside the gene matches. CDR3 length: 15 amino acids. CDR3 coding DNA: TGTGCCAGCAGCTATCGGGACAGGGCCCGCCAGCCCCAGCATTTT. Protein: CASSYRDRARQPQHF.

The genes are TRBV30 and TRBJ1-5; 11 bases fit TRBD1. This CDR3 comprises 18 residues. V was clipped by 7 bases and J by 0 bases; unmatched bases: 14. CDR1 and CDR2 (germline): GTSNPN, SVGIG (reference sequence). The DNA of the CDR3 is TGTGCCTTCTCCCCACGGGACAGGGGGGGATATAGCAATCAGCCCCAGCATTTT. Translation gives CAFSPRDRGGYSNQPQHF. Supplemented by reference TRBV30 and TRBJ1-5, the full variable domain reads SQTIHQWPATLVQPVGSPLSLECTVEGTSNPNLYWYRQAAGRGLQLLFYSVGIGQISSEVPQNLSASRPQDRQFILSSKKLLLSDSGFYLCAFSPRDRGGYSNQPQHFGDGTRLSIL.

The V gene is TRBV5-3, the J gene TRBJ1-4; D possibly corresponds to TRBD1 (5 bases). TRBV5-3 belongs to the ORF category, with a function that is uncertain. V was pared by 2 bases and J by 2 bases, with 10 bases between. The CDR3 loop spans 15 amino acids. In nucleotides, the CDR3 is TGTGCCAGAAGCTTCCGCCGGGGGACTAATGAAAAACTGTTTTTT. It translates to CARSFRRGTNEKLFF.